This entry lists 11 T cell receptor beta chains sequenced from one sample in a study of blood T cell repertoires in COVID-19. Clones were read by immunoSEQ multiplex PCR, and TCRdb kept only the in-frame ones, dropping some. The repertoire includes roughly 49,000 clones, 90% to 95% of them detected once, and around 9.7% sits in the top ten. The sample was peripheral blood. These TCRs come from a woman aged 80 or over with acute or convalescent COVID-19.

The chain has TRBV24-1 and TRBJ2-2; no clear D. The CDR3 runs 16 residues. V dropped 0 bases and J dropped 4 bases, with 11 bases sitting between them. The germline CDR1 and CDR2 sequences are KGHDR and SFDVKD. DNA for the CDR3: TGTGCCACCAGTGATTTGCAACAGCCGTCCACCGGGGAGCTGTTTTTT. This translates into CATSDLQQPSTGELFF.

This sequence joins TRBV5-1 and TRBJ2-2; 7 bases map to TRBD1. The CDR3 totals 16 residues. Losses at the gene ends were 5 bases for V and 7 bases for J; bases not matched to a gene: 14. CDR1 SGHRS and CDR2 YFSETQ come from the germline V gene. The CDR3 reads CASSRALGRQGGELFF. For the CDR3, the DNA is TGCGCCAGCAGTCGGGCGTTGGGGCGACAGGGCGGGGAGCTGTTTTTT. Full variable domain (missing parts from reference TRBV5-1 and TRBJ2-2): KAGVTQTPRYLIKTRGQQVTLSCSPISGHRSVSWYQQTPGQGLQFLFEYFSETQRNKGNFPGRFSGRQFSNSRSEMNVSTLELGDSALYLCASSRALGRQGGELFFGEGSRLTVL.

The chain recombines TRBV25-1 with TRBJ2-5; 12 bases are shared with TRBD2. Germline V lookup: CDR1 MGHDK, CDR2 SYGVNS. V trimming: 6 bases; J trimming: 2 bases; junction bases outside the gene matches: 4. This CDR3 contains 15 residues. DNA for the CDR3: TGTGCCAGCAGGAGGACTAGCGGGATTCAAGAGACCCAGTACTTC. This translates into CASRRTSGIQETQYF.

The genes are TRBV21-1 and TRBJ2-6; the listed D gene, TRBD1, was not tested against the DNA. TRBV21-1 is designated a pseudogene. This CDR3 is built from 18 residues. Here the CDR3 reads CASIPGGTGGCGANVLTF. The CDR3 DNA sequence: TGTGCCAGCATCCCCGGCGGGACAGGGGGCTGTGGGGCCAACGTCCTGACTTTC.

The chain employs TRBV7-9 and TRBJ2-6; 7 bases are a match to TRBD2. V lost 3 bases, J lost 0 bases, and 8 bases stayed unmatched. The germline V gene has CDR1 SEHNR and CDR2 FQNEAQ (reference sequence). This CDR3 has 18 residues. The CDR3 is CASSLSAGPPSGANVLTF. CDR3 DNA: TGTGCCAGCAGCTTGTCAGCGGGACCCCCCTCTGGGGCCAACGTCCTGACTTTC.

The chain recombines TRBV5-1 with TRBJ2-5; TRBD2 agrees at 12 bases. The J segment lost 2 bases and the V segment lost 2 bases, leaving 1 base of the junction unmatched. The length of the CDR3 is 15 residues. Germline assignment: CDR1 SGHRS and CDR2 YFSETQ. CDR3 amino acids: CASSFGLAGQETQYF. The DNA for the CDR3 is TGCGCCAGCAGCTTTGGACTAGCGGGGCAAGAGACCCAGTACTTC. The variable domain in full, completed from reference TRBV5-1 and TRBJ2-5, reads KAGVTQTPRYLIKTRGQQVTLSCSPISGHRSVSWYQQTPGQGLQFLFEYFSETQRNKGNFPGRFSGRQFSNSRSEMNVSTLELGDSALYLCASSFGLAGQETQYFGPGTRLLVL.

The chain is built from TRBV5-1 and TRBJ1-1, with a weak D call TRBD1 (6 bases). Germline V CDR1 and CDR2: SGHRS, YFSETQ. The CDR3 contains 14 residues. Trimming shortened V by 4 bases and J by 3 bases, and 13 bases separated the two germline ends. The CDR3: CASSLGRQDTEAFF. DNA for the CDR3: TGCGCCAGCAGCCTCGGACGACAGGACACTGAAGCTTTCTTT.

The chain recombines TRBV7-2 with TRBJ1-5, with D uncertain. Deletions cut 5 bases from V and 5 bases from J, with 10 bases between. Germline V CDR1 and CDR2: SGHTA, FQGNSA. This CDR3 region has 13 residues. In nucleotides, the CDR3 is TGTGCCAGCAGCCCCGAGGTTGATCAGCCCCAGCATTTT. Residues: CASSPEVDQPQHF.

The chain links TRBV11-3 to TRBJ2-1; 14 bases line up with TRBD2. The J segment lost 9 bases and the V segment lost 3 bases, leaving 4 bases of the junction unmatched. This CDR3 spans 15 amino acids. Per the germline V gene, CDR1 is SGHNT and CDR2 is YENEEA. For the CDR3, the DNA is TGTGCCAGCAGCTTCCGACTAGCGGGAGGGCTTGAGCAGTTCTTC. Protein: CASSFRLAGGLEQFF.

Regarding this clone: This sample also contains other DNA sequences that code for the same CDR3. This chain connects TRBV15 to TRBJ2-3, with D perhaps matching TRBD2 (6 bases). The CDR3 totals 16 residues. Germline loops: CDR1 LNHNV, CDR2 YYDKDF (reference sequence). V shed 0 bases and J shed 3 bases, with 13 bases lying between them. Here the CDR3 reads CATSRDLAGGTDTQYF. For the CDR3, the DNA is TGTGCCACCAGCAGAGATTTAGCAGGAGGGACAGATACGCAGTATTTT.

The chain is built from TRBV30 and TRBJ1-1, with D perhaps matching TRBD1 (5 bases). This CDR3 comprises 12 residues. CDR1 is GTSNPN and CDR2 is SVGIG in the germline V gene (reference sequence). V gave up 4 bases and J gave up 4 bases, with 10 bases separating them. The CDR3 loop is CAWMRGGTEAFF. The CDR3 region has the DNA TGTGCCTGGATGAGGGGAGGCACTGAAGCTTTCTTT.